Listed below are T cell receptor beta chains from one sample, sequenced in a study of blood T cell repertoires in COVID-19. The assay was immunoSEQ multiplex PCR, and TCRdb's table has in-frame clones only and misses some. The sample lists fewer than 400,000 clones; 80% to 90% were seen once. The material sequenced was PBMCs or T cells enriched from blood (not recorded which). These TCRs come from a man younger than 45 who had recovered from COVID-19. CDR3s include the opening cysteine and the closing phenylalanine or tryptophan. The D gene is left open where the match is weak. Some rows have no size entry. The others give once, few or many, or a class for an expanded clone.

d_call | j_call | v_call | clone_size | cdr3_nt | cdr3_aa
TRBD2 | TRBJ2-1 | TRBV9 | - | TGTGCCAGCAGCGTAAGGGGACTAGCATATTACAATGAGCAGTTCTTC | CASSVRGLAYYNEQFF
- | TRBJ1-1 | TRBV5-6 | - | TGTGCCAGCAGTTGGGGGCGGACTGAAGCTTTCTTT | CASSWGRTEAFF
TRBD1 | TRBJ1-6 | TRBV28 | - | TGTGCCAGCAGGGACAGGGGGCGTTCACCCCTCCACTTT | CASRDRGRSPLHF
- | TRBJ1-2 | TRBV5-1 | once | TGCGCCAGCAGCTTGGCAGCAGGGAGGGGGTATGGCTACACCTTC | CASSLAAGRGYGYTF
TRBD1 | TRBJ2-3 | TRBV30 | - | TGTGCCTGTATACAGGGGCCTCGCACAGATACGCAGTATTTT | CACIQGPRTDTQYF
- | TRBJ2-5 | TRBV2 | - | TGTGCCAGCAGCCTGACTAGTATACAAGAGACCCAGTACTTC | CASSLTSIQETQYF
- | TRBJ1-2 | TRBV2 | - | TGTGCCAGCAGTGAAGTTTTCGGCCGGACAGCTAACTATGGCTACACCTTC | CASSEVFGRTANYGYTF
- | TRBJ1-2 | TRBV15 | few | TGTGCCACCAGCAGAGATGCGGTGGAGAGTGGCTACACCTTC | CATSRDAVESGYTF
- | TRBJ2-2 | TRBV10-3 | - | TGTGCCATCAGAGGACGGGATACCGGGGAGCTGTTTTTT | CAIRGRDTGELFF
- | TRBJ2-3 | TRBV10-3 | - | TGTGCCATCAGGCGCCGCCGAAGAGAGAGCACAGATACGCAGTATTTT | CAIRRRRRESTDTQYF
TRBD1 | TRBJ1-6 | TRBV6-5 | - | TGTGCCAGCGGCTCAGGGGGCGGCTATAATTCACCCCTCCACTTT | CASGSGGGYNSPLHF
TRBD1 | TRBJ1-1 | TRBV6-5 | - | TGTGCCAGCAGAACAGGGACAGCGACTGAAGCTTTCTTT | CASRTGTATEAFF
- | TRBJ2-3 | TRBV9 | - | TGTGCCAGCAATAAAATAGGGGCGGATACGCAGTATTTT | CASNKIGADTQYF
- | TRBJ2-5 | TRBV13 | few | TGTGCCAGCAGCTTAGTGAGGGGGGGCGAAGAGACCCAGTACTTC | CASSLVRGGEETQYF
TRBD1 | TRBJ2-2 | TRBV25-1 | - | TGTGCCAGCAACAAAATGACAGGGGCGGTGAGTACCGGGGAGCTGTTTTTT | CASNKMTGAVSTGELFF
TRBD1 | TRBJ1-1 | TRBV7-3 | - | TGTGCCAGCAGCTCGACAGGGACCGGGGTCACTGAAGCTTTCTTT | CASSSTGTGVTEAFF
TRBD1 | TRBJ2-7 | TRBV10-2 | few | TGCGCCAGCAGACACGGGACAGAGCGAATCTACGAGCAGTACTTC | CASRHGTERIYEQYF
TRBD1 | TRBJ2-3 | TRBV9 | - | TGTGCCAGCAGCGAACAGGGGCCTAGCACAGATACGCAGTATTTT | CASSEQGPSTDTQYF
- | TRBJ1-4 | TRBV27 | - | TGTGCCAGCAGTTTTCTTAGCTCGAGTAATGAAAAACTGTTTTTT | CASSFLSSSNEKLFF
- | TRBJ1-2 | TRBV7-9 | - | TGTGCCAGCAGCTTAGAACCAGGGCACTATGGCTACACCTTC | CASSLEPGHYGYTF
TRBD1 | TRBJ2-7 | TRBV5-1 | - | TGCGCCAGCAGCTTGGGACAGGGGTTAAGCTCCTACGAGCAGTACTTC | CASSLGQGLSSYEQYF
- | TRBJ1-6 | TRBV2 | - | TGTGCCAGCAGACCCCAGGGGACCTATAATTCACCCCTCCACTTT | CASRPQGTYNSPLHF
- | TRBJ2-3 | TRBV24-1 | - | TGTGCCACCAGTGATTTTTCGGGGGGCACAGATACGCAGTATTTT | CATSDFSGGTDTQYF
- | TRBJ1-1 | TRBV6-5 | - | TGTGCCAGCGATGCAGGGGAATGGCTAAGCACTGAAGCTTTCTTT | CASDAGEWLSTEAFF
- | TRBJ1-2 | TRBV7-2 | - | TGTGCCAGCAGCTTAGCGAGCGGGGGGCGACATGGCTACACCTTC | CASSLASGGRHGYTF
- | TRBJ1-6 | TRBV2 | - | TGTGCCAGTACAGGGCCCAACTATAATTCACCCCTCCACTTT | CASTGPNYNSPLHF
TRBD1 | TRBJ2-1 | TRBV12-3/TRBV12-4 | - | TGTGCCAGCAGCCTCCACAGGGACAGTGAGCAGTTCTTC | CASSLHRDSEQFF